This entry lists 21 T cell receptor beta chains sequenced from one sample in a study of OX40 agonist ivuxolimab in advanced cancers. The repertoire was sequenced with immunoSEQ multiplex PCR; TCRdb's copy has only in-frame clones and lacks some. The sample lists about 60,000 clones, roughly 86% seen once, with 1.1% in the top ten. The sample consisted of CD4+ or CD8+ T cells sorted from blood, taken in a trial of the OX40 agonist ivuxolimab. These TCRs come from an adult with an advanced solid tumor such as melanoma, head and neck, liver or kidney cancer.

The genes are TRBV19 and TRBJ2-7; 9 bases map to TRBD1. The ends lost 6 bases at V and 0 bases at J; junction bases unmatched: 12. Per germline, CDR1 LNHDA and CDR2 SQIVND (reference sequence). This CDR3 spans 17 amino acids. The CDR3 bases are TGTGCCAGTAGCTCTCCCGGGACAGGGCCGAGCTCCTACGAGCAGTACTTC. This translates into CASSSPGTGPSSYEQYF.

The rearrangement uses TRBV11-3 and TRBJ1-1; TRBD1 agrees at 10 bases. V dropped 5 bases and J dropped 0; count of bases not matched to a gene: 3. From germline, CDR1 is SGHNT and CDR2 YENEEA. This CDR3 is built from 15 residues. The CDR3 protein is CASSAGQGLNTEAFF. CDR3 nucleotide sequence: TGTGCCAGCAGCGCGGGACAGGGGTTGAACACTGAAGCTTTCTTT.

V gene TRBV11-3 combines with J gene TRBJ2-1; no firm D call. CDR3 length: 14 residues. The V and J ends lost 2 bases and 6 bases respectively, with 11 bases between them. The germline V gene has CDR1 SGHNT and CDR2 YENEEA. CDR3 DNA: TGTGCCAGCAGCTTAACGGGCCCCGGCAATGAGCAGTTCTTC. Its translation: CASSLTGPGNEQFF.

The CDR3 region is CASSPGRTSYNEQFF. CDR3 sequence (DNA): TGTGCCAGCAGCCCGGGACGGACCTCCTACAATGAGCAGTTCTTC. This chain joins TRBV7-2 and TRBJ2-1; D tentatively reads TRBD1 or TRBD2 (5 bases each). The CDR3 length is 15 residues. CDR1 and CDR2 (germline): SGHTA, FQGNSA. V lost 5 bases to trimming and J lost 0 bases, with 11 bases between them.

CDR3 in DNA: TGTGCCAGCAGCCAAGAAATGGTTGTCGGGCCCCAGCATTTT. Its protein is CASSQEMVVGPQHF. The chain couples TRBV4-2 to TRBJ1-5; D is unresolved. Trimming cost V 0 bases and J 9 bases, with 12 bases left between them. The CDR3 runs to 14 residues. Per germline, CDR1 LGHNA and CDR2 YNFKEQ.

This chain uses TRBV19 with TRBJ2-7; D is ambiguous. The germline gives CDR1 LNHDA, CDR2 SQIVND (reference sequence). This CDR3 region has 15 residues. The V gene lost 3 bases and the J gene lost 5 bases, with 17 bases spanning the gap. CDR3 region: CASSIGTVLLDEQYF. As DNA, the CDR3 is TGTGCCAGTAGTATTGGAACAGTACTTCTCGACGAGCAGTACTTC.

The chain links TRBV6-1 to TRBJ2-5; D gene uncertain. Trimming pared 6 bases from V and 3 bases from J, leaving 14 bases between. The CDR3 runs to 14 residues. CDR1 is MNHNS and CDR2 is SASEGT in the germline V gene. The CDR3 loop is CASRRSWGEETQYF. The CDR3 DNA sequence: TGTGCCAGCAGGAGGTCATGGGGTGAAGAGACCCAGTACTTC.

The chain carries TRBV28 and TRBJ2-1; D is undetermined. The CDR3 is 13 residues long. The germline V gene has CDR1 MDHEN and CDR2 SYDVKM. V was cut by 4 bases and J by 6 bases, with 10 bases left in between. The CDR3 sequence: CASSSPIGNEQFF. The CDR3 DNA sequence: TGTGCCAGCAGTTCCCCGATTGGCAATGAGCAGTTCTTC.

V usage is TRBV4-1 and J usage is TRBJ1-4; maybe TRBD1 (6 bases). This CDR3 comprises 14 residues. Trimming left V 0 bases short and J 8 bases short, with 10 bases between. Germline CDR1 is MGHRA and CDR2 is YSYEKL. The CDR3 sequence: CASSQEVRGEKLFF. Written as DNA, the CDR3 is TGCGCCAGCAGCCAAGAGGTCAGGGGAGAAAAACTGTTTTTT.

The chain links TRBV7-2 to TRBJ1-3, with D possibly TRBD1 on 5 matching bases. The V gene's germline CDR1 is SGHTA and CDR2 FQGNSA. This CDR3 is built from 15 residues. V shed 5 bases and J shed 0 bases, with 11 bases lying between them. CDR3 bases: TGTGCCAGCAGCCTGGGACGGATCTCTGGAAACACCATATATTTT. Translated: CASSLGRISGNTIYF. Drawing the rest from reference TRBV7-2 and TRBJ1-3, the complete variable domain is GAGVSQSPSNKVTEKGKDVELRCDPISGHTALYWYRQSLGQGLEFLIYFQGNSAPDKSGLPSDRFSAERTGGSVSTLTIQRTQQEDSAVYLCASSLGRISGNTIYFGEGSWLTVV.

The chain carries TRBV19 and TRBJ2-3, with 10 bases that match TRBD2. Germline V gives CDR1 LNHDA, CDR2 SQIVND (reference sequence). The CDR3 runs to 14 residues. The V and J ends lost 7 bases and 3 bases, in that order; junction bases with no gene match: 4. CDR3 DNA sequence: TGTGCCAGTACGACACTAGCGGGAACAGATACGCAGTATTTT. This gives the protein CASTTLAGTDTQYF. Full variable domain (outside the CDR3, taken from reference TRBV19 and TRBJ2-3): DGGITQSPKYLFRKEGQNVTLSCEQNLNHDAMYWYRQDPGQGLRLIYYSQIVNDFQKGDIAEGYSVSREKKESFPLTVTSAQKNPTAFYLCASTTLAGTDTQYFGPGTRLTVL.

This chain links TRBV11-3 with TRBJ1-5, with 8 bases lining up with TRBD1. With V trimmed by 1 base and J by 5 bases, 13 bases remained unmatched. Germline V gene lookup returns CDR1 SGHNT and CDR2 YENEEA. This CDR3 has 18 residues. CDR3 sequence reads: CASSLALCLDREHQPQHF. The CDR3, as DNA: TGTGCCAGCAGCTTAGCCCTTTGCTTGGACAGGGAACATCAGCCCCAGCATTTT.

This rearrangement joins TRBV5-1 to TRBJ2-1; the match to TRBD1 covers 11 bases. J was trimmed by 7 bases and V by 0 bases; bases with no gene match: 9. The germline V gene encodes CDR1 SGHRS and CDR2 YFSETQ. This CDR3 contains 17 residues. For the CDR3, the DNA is TGCGCCAGCAGCTTGGCCATAGGACAGGGGGCGGGTAATGAGCAGTTCTTC. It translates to CASSLAIGQGAGNEQFF.

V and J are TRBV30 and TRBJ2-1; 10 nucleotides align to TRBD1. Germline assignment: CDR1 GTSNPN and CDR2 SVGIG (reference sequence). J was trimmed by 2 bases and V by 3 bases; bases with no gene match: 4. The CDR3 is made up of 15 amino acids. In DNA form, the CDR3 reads TGTGCCTGGAGCCGGGACAGGGGCCCCTACAATGAGCAGTTCTTC. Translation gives CAWSRDRGPYNEQFF.

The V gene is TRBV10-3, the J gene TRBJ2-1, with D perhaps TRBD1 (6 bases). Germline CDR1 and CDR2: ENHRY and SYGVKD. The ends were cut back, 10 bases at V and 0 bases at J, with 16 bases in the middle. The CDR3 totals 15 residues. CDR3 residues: CATTIQGNSYNEQFF. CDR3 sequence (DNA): TGTGCCACCACAATACAGGGAAACTCCTACAATGAGCAGTTCTTC.

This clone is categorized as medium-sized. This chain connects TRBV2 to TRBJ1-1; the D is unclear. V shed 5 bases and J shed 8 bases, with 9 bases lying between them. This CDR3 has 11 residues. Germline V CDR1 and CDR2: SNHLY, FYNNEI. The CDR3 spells CASSLQSEAFF. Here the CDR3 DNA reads TGTGCCAGCAGTCTGCAATCGGAAGCTTTCTTT. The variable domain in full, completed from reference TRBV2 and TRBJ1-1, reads EPEVTQTPSHQVTQMGQEVILRCVPISNHLYFYWYRQILGQKVEFLVSFYNNEISEKSEIFDDQFSVERPDGSNFTLKIRSTKLEDSAMYFCASSLQSEAFFGQGTRLTVV.

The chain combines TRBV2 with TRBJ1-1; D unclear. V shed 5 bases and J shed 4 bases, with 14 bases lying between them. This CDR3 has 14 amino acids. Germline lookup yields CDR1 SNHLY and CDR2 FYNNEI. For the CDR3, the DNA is TGTGCCAGCAGTCCGCTAAGGGAGGGCACTGAAGCTTTCTTT. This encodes CASSPLREGTEAFF.

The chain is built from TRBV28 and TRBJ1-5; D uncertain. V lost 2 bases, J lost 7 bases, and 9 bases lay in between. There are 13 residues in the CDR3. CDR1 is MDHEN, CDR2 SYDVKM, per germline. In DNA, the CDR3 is TGTGCCAGCAGTTTAGTGGTACTCCAGCCCCAGCATTTT. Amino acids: CASSLVVLQPQHF.

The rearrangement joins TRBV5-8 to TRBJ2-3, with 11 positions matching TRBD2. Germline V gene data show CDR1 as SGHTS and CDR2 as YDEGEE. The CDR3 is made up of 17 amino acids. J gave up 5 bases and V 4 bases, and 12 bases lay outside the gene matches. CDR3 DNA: TGTGCCAGCAGCCAAATAGCGGGAGGGCCTACGGGAGATACGCAGTATTTT. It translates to CASSQIAGGPTGDTQYF.

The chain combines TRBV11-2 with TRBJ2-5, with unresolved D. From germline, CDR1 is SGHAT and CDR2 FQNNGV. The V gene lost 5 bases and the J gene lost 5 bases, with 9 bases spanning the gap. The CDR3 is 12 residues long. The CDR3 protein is CASSPPWETQYF. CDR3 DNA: TGTGCCAGCAGCCCACCATGGGAGACCCAGTACTTC.

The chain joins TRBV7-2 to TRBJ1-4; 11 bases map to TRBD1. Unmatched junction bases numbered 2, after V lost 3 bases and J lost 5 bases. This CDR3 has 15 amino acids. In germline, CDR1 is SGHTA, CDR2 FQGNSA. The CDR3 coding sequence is TGTGCCAGCAGCTTCGGACAGGGGGCGAATGAAAAACTGTTTTTT. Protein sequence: CASSFGQGANEKLFF.